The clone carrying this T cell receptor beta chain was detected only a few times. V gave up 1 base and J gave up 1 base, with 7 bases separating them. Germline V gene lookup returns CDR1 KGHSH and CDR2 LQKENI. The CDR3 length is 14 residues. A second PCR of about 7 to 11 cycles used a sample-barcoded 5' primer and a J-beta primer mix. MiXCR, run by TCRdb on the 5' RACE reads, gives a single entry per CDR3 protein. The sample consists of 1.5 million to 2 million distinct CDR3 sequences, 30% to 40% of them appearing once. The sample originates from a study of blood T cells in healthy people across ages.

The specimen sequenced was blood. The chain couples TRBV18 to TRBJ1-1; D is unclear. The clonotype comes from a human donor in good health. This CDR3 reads CASSPLLGNTEAFF. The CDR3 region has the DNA TGTGCCAGCTCACCACTATTGGGGAACACTGAAGCTTTCTTT.